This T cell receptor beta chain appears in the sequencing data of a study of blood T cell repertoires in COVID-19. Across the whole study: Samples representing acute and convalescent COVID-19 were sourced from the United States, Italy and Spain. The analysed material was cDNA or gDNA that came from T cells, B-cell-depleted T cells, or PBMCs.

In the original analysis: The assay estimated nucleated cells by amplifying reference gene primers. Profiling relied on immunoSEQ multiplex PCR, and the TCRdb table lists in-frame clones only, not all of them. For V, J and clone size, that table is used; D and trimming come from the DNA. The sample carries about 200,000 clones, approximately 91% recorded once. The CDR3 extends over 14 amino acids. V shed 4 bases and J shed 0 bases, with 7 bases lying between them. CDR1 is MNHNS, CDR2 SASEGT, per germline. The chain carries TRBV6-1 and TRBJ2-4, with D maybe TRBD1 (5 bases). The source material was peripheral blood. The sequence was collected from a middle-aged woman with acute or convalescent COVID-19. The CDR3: CASSGQRAKNIQYF. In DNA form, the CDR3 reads TGTGCCAGCAGTGGACAGAGAGCCAAAAACATTCAGTACTTC.